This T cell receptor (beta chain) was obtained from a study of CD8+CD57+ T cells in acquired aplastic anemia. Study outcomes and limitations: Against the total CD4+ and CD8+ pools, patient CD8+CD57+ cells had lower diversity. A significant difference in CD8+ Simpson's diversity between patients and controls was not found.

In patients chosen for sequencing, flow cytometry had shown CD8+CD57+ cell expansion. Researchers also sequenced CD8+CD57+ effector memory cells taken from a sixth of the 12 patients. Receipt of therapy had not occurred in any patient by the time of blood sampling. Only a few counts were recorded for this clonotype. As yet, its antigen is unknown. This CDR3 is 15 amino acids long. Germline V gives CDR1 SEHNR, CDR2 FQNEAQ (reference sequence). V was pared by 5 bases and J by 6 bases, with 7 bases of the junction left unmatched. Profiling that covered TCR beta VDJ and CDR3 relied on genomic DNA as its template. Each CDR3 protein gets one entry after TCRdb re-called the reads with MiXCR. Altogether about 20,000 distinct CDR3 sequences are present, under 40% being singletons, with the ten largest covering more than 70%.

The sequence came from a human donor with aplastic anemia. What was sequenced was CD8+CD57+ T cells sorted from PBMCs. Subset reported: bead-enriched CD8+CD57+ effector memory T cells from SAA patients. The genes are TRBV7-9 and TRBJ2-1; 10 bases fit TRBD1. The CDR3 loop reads CASSDRDRGFNEQFF. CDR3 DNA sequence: TGTGCCAGCAGCGACCGGGACAGGGGTTTCAATGAGCAGTTCTTC.